Below are 29 T cell receptor beta chains sequenced from a single sample in a study of blood T cells in healthy people across ages. A J-beta primer mix and a sample-barcoded 5' primer were used in a second PCR of about 7 to 12 cycles. TCRdb independently ran MiXCR on the 5' RACE reads; one entry per CDR3 protein. The repertoire consists of about 1,600,000 distinct CDR3 sequences, with 42% occurring once and the leading ten covering 7.9%. The sample taken for sequencing was blood. These receptors all come from a woman younger than 35 in good health.

This chain connects TRBV30 to TRBJ2-5, with 7 bases that match TRBD1. The trim removed 5 bases at V and 11 bases at J, leaving 11 bases unmatched. The CDR3 is 12 residues long. Germline CDR1 and CDR2: GTSNPN and SVGIG (reference sequence). CDR3 loop: CAWGQPGGEQYF. The CDR3 DNA reads TGTGCCTGGGGCCAACCAGGGGGTGAGCAGTACTTC.

In regard to this clonotype: The junction shows a germline mismatch at one end, possibly a read error. This chain joins TRBV2 and TRBJ2-7; possibly TRBD2 for D (5 bases). The CDR3 has 17 amino acids. Germline V gene sequence: CDR1 SNHLY, CDR2 FYNNEI. This chain's CDR3 is CANSEVGRADSYNEQYF. As DNA, the CDR3 is TGTGCCAACAGTGAGGTAGGGCGGGCCGACTCCTACAATGAGCAGTACTTC.

In its sample, this clonotype was seen a few times. The chain has TRBV14 and TRBJ2-6; the D is unclear. V lost 0 bases, J lost 3 bases, and 15 bases lay in between. Germline V gene data show CDR1 as SGHDN and CDR2 as FVKESK. This CDR3 has 18 residues. This CDR3 reads CASSQDLFGFLGANVLTF. CDR3 DNA: TGTGCCAGCAGCCAAGATCTCTTCGGGTTTCTTGGGGCCAACGTCCTGACTTTC.

The genes are TRBV20-1 and TRBJ1-2; D is unresolved. The CDR3 length is 10 residues. CDR1 and CDR2 (germline): DFQATT, SNEGSKA (reference sequence). CDR3 sequence (DNA): TGCAGGGCTTGGAGTAGTGGCTACACCTTC. Amino acid sequence: CRAWSSGYTF.

This clonotype was detected a few times. The chain has TRBV5-1 and TRBJ2-3; TRBD1 is a possible D gene (5 bases). The V end lost 0 bases, the J end lost 3 bases, and 11 bases lay between the germline ends. The germline gives CDR1 SGHRS, CDR2 YFSETQ. This CDR3 contains 15 residues. The chain's CDR3 is CASSLADPGTDTQYF. The CDR3 coding sequence is TGCGCCAGCAGCTTGGCCGACCCAGGGACAGATACGCAGTATTTT. Variable domain in full (rest from reference TRBV5-1 and TRBJ2-3): KAGVTQTPRYLIKTRGQQVTLSCSPISGHRSVSWYQQTPGQGLQFLFEYFSETQRNKGNFPGRFSGRQFSNSRSEMNVSTLELGDSALYLCASSLADPGTDTQYFGPGTRLTVL.

The chain combines TRBV9 with TRBJ1-6; perhaps TRBD1 as D (6 bases). CDR3 length: 13 amino acids. The V end lost 7 bases, the J end lost 8 bases, and 13 bases lay between the germline ends. Germline lookup yields CDR1 SGDLS and CDR2 YYNGEE. CDR3 DNA: TGTGCCAGCGCGGGACACTTCGATTCACCCCTCCACTTT. The encoded protein is CASAGHFDSPLHF.

This clonotype has only a few counts. The chain couples TRBV3-1 to TRBJ1-2; D is undetermined. Germline loops: CDR1 LGHDT, CDR2 YNNKEL (reference sequence). The CDR3 loop spans 12 amino acids. V lost 5 bases and J lost 4, with 8 bases in between. This CDR3 is CASSIHLYGYTF. CDR3 sequence (DNA): TGTGCCAGCAGCATCCACCTCTATGGCTACACCTTC. The whole variable domain, filled in from reference TRBV3-1 and TRBJ1-2, reads DTAVSQTPKYLVTQMGNDKSIKCEQNLGHDTMYWYKQDSKKFLKIMFSYNNKELIINETVPNRFSPKSPDKAHLNLHINSLELGDSAVYFCASSIHLYGYTFGSGTRLTVV.

In its sample, this clonotype was seen a few times. The chain joins TRBV4-1 to TRBJ1-6; weak D call: TRBD1 (5 bases). The CDR3 is made up of 15 amino acids. Trimming left V 4 bases short and J 14 bases short, with 21 bases between. In germline, CDR1 is MGHRA, CDR2 YSYEKL. DNA for the CDR3: TGCGCCAGCAGCCCAAGTCCCGGGGCGGGGATAGCCCTCCACTTT. Translating gives CASSPSPGAGIALHF.

With respect to this clonotype: One end of the junction varies from germline; a read error may be responsible. V is TRBV2 and J is TRBJ2-1, with D hard to call. This CDR3 is 14 amino acids long. The germline gives CDR1 SNHLY, CDR2 FYNNEI. The CDR3 DNA follows: TGTGCCAGTAGTGAAGTTTCTTCCCTCAATGAGCAGTTCTTC. It is translated as CASSEVSSLNEQFF.

This clonotype came up a few times. The chain is built from TRBV7-6 and TRBJ2-4; 9 nucleotides line up with TRBD1. J was trimmed by 0 bases and V by 5 bases; bases with no gene match: 8. Germline V gene data show CDR1 as SGHVS and CDR2 as FNYEAQ. CDR3 length equals 17 residues. The CDR3 sequence: CASSPRTGDLAKNIQYF. The CDR3 DNA follows: TGTGCCAGCAGCCCGAGGACAGGGGATTTAGCCAAAAACATTCAGTACTTC.

This clonotype has a handful of counts. DNA of the CDR3: TGCAGCGTTGATAACCCAGCAGTCCTCCACAATGAGCAGTTCTTC. Encoded protein: CSVDNPAVLHNEQFF. V and J are TRBV29-1 and TRBJ2-1; D unresolved. The germline V gene has CDR1 SQVTM and CDR2 ANQGSEA. The CDR3 is made up of 15 amino acids. Trimming cost V 3 bases and J 5 bases, with 17 bases left between them.

This clonotype was observed a few times. V is TRBV20-1 and J is TRBJ2-1, with 10 nucleotides matching TRBD2. J gave up 4 bases and V 0 bases, and 12 bases lay outside the gene matches. CDR1 is DFQATT, CDR2 SNEGSKA, per germline (reference sequence). The CDR3 is 18 residues long. CDR3 sequence: CSARDTAASGSAYNEQFF. DNA of the CDR3: TGCAGTGCTAGAGATACCGCGGCTAGCGGGAGCGCGTACAATGAGCAGTTCTTC.

The chain couples TRBV10-3 to TRBJ2-7, with D tentatively TRBD1 or TRBD2 (5 bases each). V lost 3 bases to trimming and J lost 7 bases, with 25 bases between them. CDR3 length: 17 amino acids. The germline CDR1 and CDR2 sequences are ENHRY and SYGVKD. In DNA form, the CDR3 reads TGTGCCATCAGTGACCCGGGACGGCCATACCAATACAATGAGCAGTACTTC. Residues: CAISDPGRPYQYNEQYF.

V usage is TRBV6-1 and J usage is TRBJ2-7, with 9 bases lining up with TRBD1. V was pared by 3 bases and J by 5 bases, with 8 bases of the junction left unmatched. The CDR3 spans 15 residues. Germline V gene lookup returns CDR1 MNHNS and CDR2 SASEGT. The CDR3 loop reads CASSDPGTGRNEQYF. The CDR3 region has the DNA TGTGCCAGCAGTGACCCTGGGACAGGGCGAAACGAGCAGTACTTC.

This clonotype was recorded only once. This chain connects TRBV12-3 or TRBV12-4 to TRBJ1-1; 9 bases agree with TRBD1. The junction had 6 bases not matched to a gene; V was cut back by 5 bases and J by 5 bases. The CDR3 loop spans 14 amino acids. DNA for the CDR3: TGTGCCAGCAGTCGGGACAGGGAAGGGACTGAAGCTTTCTTT. Its protein is CASSRDREGTEAFF.

V and J are TRBV3-1 and TRBJ2-2; 15 bases are a match to TRBD2. The length of the CDR3 is 22 residues. Germline loops: CDR1 LGHDT, CDR2 YNNKEL (reference sequence). V lost 3 bases to trimming and J lost 0 bases; unmatched junction nucleotides: 14. Here the CDR3 DNA reads TGTGCCAGCAGCCATCTCGTCTTGAATGGGACTAGCGGGAGGTCGAACACCGGGGAGCTGTTTTTT. It codes for CASSHLVLNGTSGRSNTGELFF. The full variable domain, completed using reference TRBV3-1 and TRBJ2-2, is DTAVSQTPKYLVTQMGNDKSIKCEQNLGHDTMYWYKQDSKKFLKIMFSYNNKELIINETVPNRFSPKSPDKAHLNLHINSLELGDSAVYFCASSHLVLNGTSGRSNTGELFFGEGSRLTVL.

This clonotype has at least ten counts. The rearrangement links TRBV2 to TRBJ2-7; D is unresolved. V was cut by 3 bases and J by 2 bases, with 5 bases left in between. This CDR3 has 12 amino acids. Germline V gene sequence: CDR1 SNHLY, CDR2 FYNNEI. CDR3 protein: CASSDPPYEQYF. Here the CDR3 DNA reads TGTGCCAGCAGTGATCCGCCCTACGAGCAGTACTTC.

The chain links TRBV30 to TRBJ2-1; the match to TRBD2 covers 9 bases. V was clipped by 0 bases and J by 4 bases; unmatched bases: 19. Germline V lookup: CDR1 GTSNPN, CDR2 SVGIG (reference sequence). This CDR3 comprises 20 residues. CDR3 sequence (DNA): TGTGCCTGGAGTGTAGGGCTCTGGGGAGCGGGAGGTGATCGGTACAATGAGCAGTTCTTC. This codes for CAWSVGLWGAGGDRYNEQFF.

Points on this clonotype: An end of the junction does not agree with germline; a read error may underlie this. The chain couples TRBV2 to TRBJ2-6; D call uncertain. The CDR3 consists of 14 residues. CDR1 is SNHLY, CDR2 FYNNEI, per germline. The CDR3 nucleotides read TGTGCCAGCAGTGGAGCGCCAAGGGCCAACGTCCTGACTTTT. It yields the protein CASSGAPRANVLTF.

The V and J genes are TRBV7-6 and TRBJ2-1; 8 nucleotides agree with TRBD2. V trimming: 1 base; J trimming: 2 bases; junction bases outside the gene matches: 7. The CDR3 runs to 17 residues. Germline-derived CDR1 and CDR2 are SGHVS and FNYEAQ. Written as DNA, the CDR3 is TGTGCCAGCAGCTTAGAAGTCCCGGGAGGGGCCTACAATGAGCAGTTCTTC. Translation: CASSLEVPGGAYNEQFF.

The chain uses TRBV20-1 and TRBJ2-1; D ambiguous. CDR3 length equals 12 residues. V lost 2 bases and J lost 7, with 9 bases in between. Germline V gene lookup returns CDR1 DFQATT and CDR2 SNEGSKA (reference sequence). The CDR3: CSARRPPNEQFF. For the CDR3, the DNA is TGCAGTGCTAGACGTCCCCCGAATGAGCAGTTCTTC.

Worth noting for this clonotype: Mismatch with germline at one junction end may stem from a read error. V gene TRBV15 combines with J gene TRBJ2-3, with D perhaps TRBD2 (5 bases). The CDR3 loop spans 15 amino acids. Germline values: CDR1 LNHNV, CDR2 YYDKDF (reference sequence). CDR3 in amino acids: CATSRVSASTETQYF. CDR3 in DNA: TGTGCCACCAGCAGAGTTAGCGCTAGCACAGAGACGCAGTATTTT.

This clonotype was detected only a few times. This chain connects TRBV5-1 to TRBJ1-2; possible D gene TRBD1, 6 bases. The V gene lost 5 bases and the J gene lost 0 bases, with 17 bases spanning the gap. The CDR3 sequence is 16 residues long. The germline CDR1 and CDR2 sequences are SGHRS and YFSETQ. The CDR3 reads CASRRGQMNPNYGYTF. The CDR3 DNA is TGCGCCAGCAGGCGCGGACAGATGAACCCTAACTATGGCTACACCTTC. Using reference TRBV5-1 and TRBJ1-2 for the parts outside the CDR3, the full variable domain is KAGVTQTPRYLIKTRGQQVTLSCSPISGHRSVSWYQQTPGQGLQFLFEYFSETQRNKGNFPGRFSGRQFSNSRSEMNVSTLELGDSALYLCASRRGQMNPNYGYTFGSGTRLTVV.

This chain links TRBV20-1 with TRBJ2-1; tentatively, D is TRBD1 or TRBD2 (5 bases each). Germline CDR1 and CDR2: DFQATT and SNEGSKA (reference sequence). V was shortened by 3 bases and J by 10 bases, with 19 bases between the two germline ends. This CDR3 contains 14 residues. CDR3: CSASPGAPPYEQFF. As DNA, the CDR3 is TGCAGTGCTAGCCCCGGGGCCCCGCCCTACGAGCAGTTCTTC.

The CDR3 region has the DNA TGCAGCGTTGATGGACTAGCGGGCGCCTCCTACGAGCAGTACTTC. Translation gives CSVDGLAGASYEQYF. The chain is built from TRBV29-1 and TRBJ2-7, with 11 bases that match TRBD2. V trimming: 3 bases; J trimming: 0 bases; junction bases outside the gene matches: 4. This CDR3 is 15 amino acids long. From germline, CDR1 is SQVTM and CDR2 ANQGSEA.

On this clonotype: A read error may account for a junction end that differs from germline. V usage is TRBV5-1 and J usage is TRBJ2-5; 9 nucleotides line up with TRBD1. This CDR3 is built from 15 residues. Germline CDR1 is SGHRS and CDR2 is YFSETQ. CDR3 protein: CTSSLHRGQEETQYF. The CDR3 DNA follows: TGCACCAGCAGCTTGCACAGGGGGCAGGAAGAGACCCAGTACTTC.

The rearrangement uses TRBV27 and TRBJ2-3; TRBD2 matches at 8 bases. The CDR3 loop spans 14 amino acids. V was clipped by 7 bases and J by 6 bases; unmatched bases: 9. Germline-derived CDR1 and CDR2 are MNHEY and SMNVEV (reference sequence). CDR3 loop: CASTAGGRWDTQYF. For the CDR3, the DNA is TGTGCCAGCACCGCGGGGGGCCGGTGGGATACGCAGTATTTT.

This clonotype was counted a few times. V usage is TRBV7-9 and J usage is TRBJ1-4; tentative D call: TRBD1 (5 bases). Looked up from germline, CDR1 is SEHNR and CDR2 is FQNEAQ (reference sequence). There are 16 residues in the CDR3. V lost 1 base and J lost 0, with 9 bases in between. The CDR3 loop reads CASSLVREATNEKLFF. The CDR3 region has the DNA TGTGCCAGCAGCTTAGTCAGGGAAGCAACTAATGAAAAACTGTTTTTT.

This clonotype was seen only a few times. The CDR3 reads CASSLSGTHTQYF. The DNA of the CDR3 is TGCGCCAGCAGCTTATCGGGGACACATACGCAGTATTTT. The chain carries TRBV5-1 and TRBJ2-3; perhaps TRBD1 as D (6 bases). The germline V gene has CDR1 SGHRS and CDR2 YFSETQ. The CDR3 is 13 residues long. V lost 2 bases, J lost 7 bases, and 11 bases lay in between.